Detailed here is one TCR beta chain. CDR3 length: 13 residues. V was cut by 2 bases and J by 6 bases, with 7 bases left in between. In germline, CDR1 is MNHEY, CDR2 SVGEGT. Source study methods: Estimates of nucleated cell counts were drawn from the amplification of reference gene primers. Sequencing used immunoSEQ multiplex PCR; TCRdb keeps in-frame clones, though not all of them. V, J and clone size reflect that table, while D and trimming were determined from the DNA. Of about 90,000 clones listed, about nine tenths were seen once; the top ten hold roughly 5%. This entry belongs to a study of blood T cell repertoires in COVID-19. Study as a whole: The samples span acute and convalescent COVID-19 from the United States, Italy and Spain. Sources were T cells, B-cell-depleted T cells, or PBMCs; the material itself was cDNA or gDNA.

The rearrangement links TRBV6-2 or TRBV6-3 to TRBJ2-2; no clear D gene. The sequenced sample consisted of peripheral blood. The origin of this receptor is a man in his fifties with acute or convalescent COVID-19. CDR3 bases: TGTGCCAGCAGTTACACGAGTGCCGGGGAGCTGTTTTTT. The encoded protein is CASSYTSAGELFF.